Following are 17 T cell receptor beta chains from one sample sequenced in a study of blood T cell repertoires in COVID-19. Data came from immunoSEQ multiplex PCR; TCRdb stores just in-frame clones and leaves some out. This table has about 110,000 clones, 75% to 80% appearing once. Sequenced material: peripheral blood. These receptors originate from an elderly woman with active or convalescent COVID-19.

This sequence joins TRBV7-3 and TRBJ2-3; D remains ambiguous. The CDR3 runs to 15 residues. V was pared by 2 bases and J by 0 bases, with 9 bases between. Germline V gene sequence: CDR1 SGHTA, CDR2 FQGTGA. Here the CDR3 DNA reads TGTGCCAGCAGCTTAGGGCAGCCTAGCACAGATACGCAGTATTTT. Its protein product is CASSLGQPSTDTQYF. Full variable domain (remainder filled in from reference TRBV7-3 and TRBJ2-3): GAGVSQTPSNKVTEKGKYVELRCDPISGHTALYWYRQSLGQGPEFLIYFQGTGAADDSGLPNDRFFAVRPEGSVSTLKIQRTERGDSAVYLCASSLGQPSTDTQYFGPGTRLTVL.

The chain recombines TRBV5-1 with TRBJ1-1; D gene unclear. Germline V lookup: CDR1 SGHRS, CDR2 YFSETQ. Trimming pared 0 bases from V and 1 base from J, leaving 13 bases between. The CDR3 has 16 amino acids. The CDR3 reads CASSLVSVLPNTEAFF. The CDR3 DNA reads TGCGCCAGCAGCTTGGTCTCTGTTCTACCGAACACTGAAGCTTTCTTT.

CDR3 coding DNA: TGTGCCAGCTCACCCACGGAGTACGAGCAGTACTTC. It is translated as CASSPTEYEQYF. V and J are TRBV18 and TRBJ2-7; no definite D call. V lost 3 bases to trimming and J lost 4 bases, with 7 bases between them. CDR3 size: 12 residues. Germline CDR1 is KGHSH and CDR2 is LQKENI.

The chain employs TRBV2 and TRBJ1-4, with TRBD1 matching over 8 bases. The CDR3 loop spans 14 amino acids. Germline-derived CDR1 and CDR2 are SNHLY and FYNNEI. J gave up 7 bases and V 5 bases, and 6 bases lay outside the gene matches. CDR3 region: CASSQDRGVEKLFF. The CDR3 bases are TGTGCCAGCAGTCAAGACAGGGGTGTTGAAAAACTGTTTTTT.

This clone was seen a handful of times. The rearrangement uses TRBV7-2 and TRBJ2-5; 11 positions agree with TRBD2. V was pared by 6 bases and J by 1 base, with 10 bases of the junction left unmatched. Germline CDR1 SGHTA, CDR2 FQGNSA. This CDR3 is 17 amino acids long. The CDR3 DNA follows: TGTGCCAGCAGTCGCGGGGTGGGACTAGCGGCCCAAGAGACCCAGTACTTC. Amino acids: CASSRGVGLAAQETQYF.

For this clone: Other nucleotide sequences in the sample specify the same CDR3. The chain employs TRBV12-3 or TRBV12-4 and TRBJ1-5; D is undetermined. Trimming shortened V by 6 bases and J by 0 bases, and 6 bases separated the two germline ends. There are 13 residues in the CDR3. In DNA, the CDR3 is TGTGCCAGCAGACGGGGTAGCAATCAGCCCCAGCATTTT. Protein: CASRRGSNQPQHF.

The chain is built from TRBV25-1 and TRBJ2-1; 8 nucleotides agree with TRBD2. Germline loops: CDR1 MGHDK, CDR2 SYGVNS. J lost 4 bases, V lost 1 base, and 6 bases had no gene match. The CDR3 extends over 16 amino acids. CDR3 coding DNA: TGTGCCAGCAGTGAATTGGTAGTAGCGGGGTACAATGAGCAGTTCTTC. It translates to CASSELVVAGYNEQFF.

CDR3 amino acids: CASSLGGLAVGETQYF. DNA of the CDR3: TGTGCCAGCAGCTTAGGTGGTCTAGCGGTGGGGGAGACCCAGTACTTC. The rearrangement links TRBV7-7 to TRBJ2-5; 7 bases agree with TRBD2. CDR3 length equals 16 residues. V trimming: 1 base; J trimming: 5 bases; junction bases outside the gene matches: 10. The V gene's germline CDR1 is SSHAT and CDR2 FNYEAQ (reference sequence).

This clone showed up many times. The chain couples TRBV7-6 to TRBJ2-1, with TRBD1 matching over 9 bases. The germline CDR1 and CDR2 sequences are SGHVS and FNYEAQ. This CDR3 is 19 amino acids long. The V segment lost 2 bases and the J segment 2 bases; nucleotides outside the gene matches: 13. The CDR3: CASSLRPAGTGSTYNEQFF. CDR3 DNA sequence: TGTGCCAGCAGCTTAAGGCCGGCCGGGACAGGGTCAACCTACAATGAGCAGTTCTTC.

The rearrangement joins TRBV18 to TRBJ1-5; 8 nucleotides line up with TRBD1. The CDR3 sequence is 15 residues long. Per the germline V gene, CDR1 is KGHSH and CDR2 is LQKENI. V lost 4 bases to trimming and J lost 4 bases; unmatched junction nucleotides: 6. The CDR3 nucleotides read TGTGCCAGCTCACAGGGACAGGTAAAGAATCAGCCCCAGCATTTT. Its translation is CASSQGQVKNQPQHF.

The chain has TRBV7-6 and TRBJ2-1; TRBD2 aligns across 9 bases. J gave up 0 bases and V 2 bases, and 5 bases lay outside the gene matches. The V gene's germline CDR1 is SGHVS and CDR2 FNYEAQ. CDR3 length: 17 amino acids. Written as DNA, the CDR3 is TGTGCCAGCAGCTTAAGCGGGAGGTCAAGCTCCTACAATGAGCAGTTCTTC. Amino acids: CASSLSGRSSSYNEQFF.

The V gene is TRBV2, the J gene TRBJ2-1; 8 bases line up with TRBD2. The CDR3 loop spans 14 amino acids. The V segment lost 7 bases and the J segment 1 base; nucleotides outside the gene matches: 3. Germline CDR1 is SNHLY and CDR2 is FYNNEI. CDR3 residues: CASKAGGSYNEQFF. CDR3 in DNA: TGTGCCAGCAAGGCGGGAGGTTCCTACAATGAGCAGTTCTTC.

The J gene is TRBJ2-1, the V gene TRBV4-3; TRBD2 is a possible D gene (5 bases). The CDR3 sequence is 13 residues long. Trimming stripped 2 bases from V and 6 bases from J, with 8 bases between. Germline V gives CDR1 LGHNA, CDR2 YSLEER. In nucleotides, the CDR3 is TGCGCCAGCAGCCAAAGCCGGGGCAATGAGCAGTTCTTC. Encoded protein: CASSQSRGNEQFF.

The chain recombines TRBV29-1 with TRBJ1-5; TRBD1 might be the D (5 bases). The CDR3 spans 13 residues. Between the trimmed V and J ends, which lost 4 bases and 7 bases, there was a span of 14 bases. Germline V lookup: CDR1 SQVTM, CDR2 ANQGSEA. The chain's CDR3 is CSVVGRAGQPQHF. The CDR3 DNA reads as TGCAGCGTTGTAGGACGGGCAGGGCAGCCCCAGCATTTT.

This clone was detected only a few times. The chain links TRBV4-1 to TRBJ1-3; D might be TRBD1 (5 bases). CDR3 length equals 18 residues. Germline V CDR1 and CDR2: MGHRA, YSYEKL. Trimming shortened V by 0 bases and J by 0 bases, and 15 bases separated the two germline ends. DNA for the CDR3: TGCGCCAGCAGCCAAGATCGAGGGGCGGGGGGCTCTGGAAACACCATATATTTT. It translates to CASSQDRGAGGSGNTIYF.

This clone was counted between two and nine times. The chain links TRBV6-5 to TRBJ1-4; D might be TRBD1 (5 bases). Germline V gene lookup returns CDR1 MNHEY and CDR2 SVGAGI. V dropped 5 bases and J dropped 6 bases, with 10 bases sitting between them. The CDR3 covers 13 residues. CDR3 nucleotides: TGTGCCAGCAGTCGGGGGGGGGATGAAAAACTGTTTTTT. Translation: CASSRGGDEKLFF.

The count of this clone is one. The chain employs TRBV7-2 and TRBJ2-2; 7 bases are a match to TRBD1. The CDR3 has 17 residues. Germline lookup yields CDR1 SGHTA and CDR2 FQGNSA. V dropped 4 bases and J dropped 3; count of bases not matched to a gene: 11. The CDR3 nucleotides are TGTGCCAGCAGCTCTTTAGGGGGCTTAAGCCACACCGGGGAGCTGTTTTTT. Protein sequence: CASSSLGGLSHTGELFF. Complete variable domain (other parts from reference TRBV7-2 and TRBJ2-2): GAGVSQSPSNKVTEKGKDVELRCDPISGHTALYWYRQSLGQGLEFLIYFQGNSAPDKSGLPSDRFSAERTGGSVSTLTIQRTQQEDSAVYLCASSSLGGLSHTGELFFGEGSRLTVL.